The 31 T cell receptor delta chains below all came from one sample that was sequenced in a study of γδ T cells in repeated Plasmodium falciparum infection. Vgamma9/Vdelta2+ and Vdelta2-negative gammadelta T cells were flow-sorted from PBMC for bulk sequencing. TCRdb re-called clones from the multiplex PCR reads via CATT. The sample carries around 50,000 delta-chain clones, 1.7% recorded once. Sequencing used gamma-delta T cells from blood. The receptors were gathered from a pool of human donors (malaria-infected and uninfected, not separated).

Judged by abundance, this clone is medium-sized (0.01 to 0.1%). In the same sample, other DNA sequences code for this CDR3. The chain uses TRDV1 and TRDJ1; 9 nucleotides line up with TRDD3. CDR3 size: 21 residues. Looked up from germline, CDR1 is TSWWSYY and CDR2 is QGS. Trimming took 2 bases from V and 0 from J; bases not matched to a gene: 19. The CDR3: CALGETTGLLWGIRYTDKLIF. Here the CDR3 DNA reads TGTGCTCTTGGGGAAACCACAGGCCTTCTTTGGGGGATAAGGTACACCGATAAACTCATCTTT.

About this clone itself: A far larger clone is just one base off, so this is likely a read error. The same CDR3 is also encoded by other DNA sequences in this sample. The J gene is TRDJ1, the V gene TRDV1, with 8 bases fitting TRDD3. Trimming took 2 bases from V and 8 from J; bases not matched to a gene: 25. This CDR3 contains 20 residues. Looked up from germline, CDR1 is TSWWSYY and CDR2 is QGS. The CDR3 here is CALGESLYWGIPKTYDKLIF. For the CDR3, the DNA is TGTGCTCTTGGGGAATCATTGTATTGGGGGATCCCCAAGACTTACGACAAACTCATCTTT.

This clone was counted only a few times. The protein given by TCRdb reflects a much larger clone and differs at residue 7 from this DNA's translation, likely from a read error; the protein shown is the DNA's translation. The chain uses TRDV2 and TRDJ1; 8 bases agree with TRDD3. V lost 1 base and J lost 11; bases outside the gene matches: 17. The CDR3 consists of 16 residues. The germline V gene has CDR1 GEAIGNYY and CDR2 EKD. The CDR3 reads CACDTLSGGPDFMLIF. DNA for the CDR3: TGTGCCTGTGACACTCTTTCTGGGGGACCAGACTTCATGCTCATCTTT.

Note on this clone: TCRdb records a much larger clone's protein for this DNA, with a difference at residue 6 that likely arises from a read error; the protein given is the translation of the DNA. The V gene is TRDV2, the J gene TRDJ1; 8 bases match TRDD3. No J gene is reported in TCRdb; it was inferred here by comparing the DNA with germline. The CDR3 is 22 amino acids. Germline V gene sequence: CDR1 GEAIGNYY, CDR2 EKD. Trimming took 0 bases from V and 0 from J; bases not matched to a gene: 23. The CDR3 DNA is TGTGCCTGTGACACCAACGAAGGAAGTCAGAGTACTGGGGGGGCCTACACCGATAAACTCATCTTT. It is translated as CACDTNEGSQSTGGAYTDKLIF.

At least ten counts were recorded for this clone. The mismatch at residue 9 between this DNA's translation and the TCRdb protein of a much larger clone likely reflects a read error; the protein shown is translated from the DNA. The chain combines TRDV2 with TRDJ1; 11 positions agree with TRDD3. V lost 7 bases to trimming and J lost 3 bases; unmatched junction nucleotides: 15. The germline gives CDR1 GEAIGNYY, CDR2 EKD. The CDR3 has 17 residues. CDR3 in DNA: TGTGCCTGCGGACTGGGGGATATTCTTGGGTCCGCCGATAAACTCATCTTT. It codes for CACGLGDILGSADKLIF.

This clone was detected ten times or more. A far larger clone is one base from this, pointing to a likely read error. The sample carries other DNA sequences with the same CDR3. The chain couples TRDV1 to TRDJ1, with D possibly TRDD3 on 6 matching bases. The germline CDR1 and CDR2 sequences are TSWWSYY and QGS. The CDR3 length is 18 residues. The CDR3 loop reads CALGGPEGGKRYTDKLIF. CDR3 nucleotide sequence: TGTGCTCTTGGGGGGCCAGAAGGGGGGAAACGGTACACCGATAAGCTCATCTTT.

In this sample, this clone turned up many times. One base separates it from a far larger clone, so it is likely a read error. Other nucleotide sequences in the sample specify the same CDR3. The chain carries TRDV3 and TRDJ1; D gene unclear. The CDR3 sequence is 18 residues long. V was shortened by 1 base and J by 0 bases, with 24 bases between the two germline ends. Germline CDR1 reads TVYSNPD; CDR2 reads GDNSRS (reference sequence). CDR3 nucleotide sequence: TGTGCCTTTAACAGGGTACCGTCCTTAATTTCATACACCGATAAACTCATCTTT. Protein sequence: CAFNRVPSLISYTDKLIF.

Remarks on this clone: Since a far larger clone is one base different, this is likely a read error. The sample holds other DNA sequences that translate to the same CDR3. The J gene is TRDJ1, the V gene TRDV1; D remains ambiguous. The germline V gene encodes CDR1 TSWWSYY and CDR2 QGS. The germline V and J ends were trimmed by 0 bases and 5 bases, with 22 bases remaining between them. CDR3 length equals 18 residues. The CDR3 nucleotides are TGTGCTCTTGGGGAACTTCCTCTACGAAACTCGGGCACTGATAAACTCATCTTT. Translating it yields CALGELPLRNSGTDKLIF.

This clone was recorded a few times. With a far larger clone one base away, a read error is the likely cause. The same CDR3 also results from other DNA sequences found in this sample. The chain has TRDV1 and TRDJ1, with TRDD2 matching 7 bases. CDR3 length equals 20 residues. Germline CDR1 is TSWWSYY and CDR2 is QGS. The CDR3 bases are TGCGCTCTTGGGGAATTCCGAAATTCCTACCTTGTAGGGGTCACCGATAAACTCATCTTT. Protein product: CALGEFRNSYLVGVTDKLIF.

The table lists this clone with a few counts. Since a far larger clone is one base different, this is likely a read error. Other DNA sequences within the sample encode an identical CDR3. The V gene is TRDV3, the J gene TRDJ1, with 9 bases matching TRDD3. The CDR3 runs 21 residues. J was trimmed by 6 bases and V by 4 bases; bases with no gene match: 33. The germline gives CDR1 TVYSNPD, CDR2 GDNSRS (reference sequence). The CDR3 nucleotides are TGTGCCTCTTCTGGGGGTCCTAAGACCTACTGGGGGAGGATCCCGGAACATAAACTCATCTTT. This sequence encodes CASSGGPKTYWGRIPEHKLIF.

This clone has at least ten counts. TCRdb's protein for this DNA is that of a much larger clone and differs from the translation at residue 20, likely a read error; the protein shown is the DNA translation. The CDR3 reads CALGETGFPPTRGISYTDKPIF. CDR3 nucleotide sequence: TGTGCTCTTGGGGAAACCGGCTTCCCACCGACTAGGGGGATTTCGTACACCGATAAACCCATCTTT. V is TRDV1 and J is TRDJ1, with TRDD3 matching 7 bases. This CDR3 spans 22 amino acids. Germline V gene data show CDR1 as TSWWSYY and CDR2 as QGS.

This clone was detected a few times. A read error likely explains why the TCRdb protein, taken from a much larger clone, differs from this DNA's translation at residue 4; the protein shown is translated from the DNA. V gene TRDV2 combines with J gene TRDJ1; 12 bases agree with TRDD3. No J segment appears in TCRdb, so it was assigned here by matching the sequence to germline. The V gene end was trimmed by 5 bases and the J gene end by 0 bases; junction bases not matched to a gene: 15. Germline loops: CDR1 GEAIGNYY, CDR2 EKD. This CDR3 comprises 19 residues. The CDR3 DNA reads TGTGCCTGTGGCACGGGGTACTGGGGGATACCCCAGTACACCGATAAACTCATCTTT. Its protein is CACGTGYWGIPQYTDKLIF.

This clone has more than one count but fewer than ten. The protein TCRdb lists belongs to a much larger clone and differs from this DNA's translation at residue 10, which points to a read error; the protein shown is made from the DNA. The chain links TRDV1 to TRDJ1, with 13 positions matching TRDD3. No J segment appears in TCRdb, so it was assigned here by matching the sequence to germline. Germline CDR1 and CDR2: TSWWSYY and QGS. This CDR3 comprises 24 residues. Unmatched junction bases numbered 32, after V lost 5 bases and J lost 5 bases. This chain's CDR3 is CALGPTTFGCTGGYASLGGDKLIF. The CDR3 DNA reads as TGTGCTCTTGGGCCTACGACCTTCGGTTGTACTGGGGGATACGCGTCTTTGGGTGGGGATAAACTCATCTTT.

The CDR3 nucleotides are TGTGCTCTTGGGGAAATAATAGGGTCAGATAAACTCATCTTT. Protein sequence: CALGEIIGSDKLIF. There is no V gene call, and the J gene is TRDJ1. This CDR3 is 14 amino acids long.

About this clone itself: This likely reflects a read error, since a far larger clone is one base away. This CDR3 is also generated by other DNA sequences in the sample. This rearrangement joins TRDV1 to TRDJ1; 7 bases map to TRDD3. Germline CDR1 and CDR2: TSWWSYY and QGS. CDR3 size: 22 residues. CDR3 loop: CALGDPRLLSGGSSMYTDKLIF. CDR3 DNA sequence: TGTGCCCTTGGGGATCCAAGGTTGCTCTCCGGGGGATCCTCAATGTACACCGATAAACTCATCTTT.

This clone was seen ten or more times. Other nucleotide sequences in the sample specify the same CDR3. CDR3 coding DNA: TGTGCTCTTGGGGAACCCAAAGGCTCTTCCCCCTTAACTGACACCGATAAACTCATCTTT. Protein product: CALGEPKGSSPLTDTDKLIF. The gene calls are TRDV1 and TRDJ1; tentatively, D is TRDD2 (5 bases). Germline CDR1 TSWWSYY, CDR2 QGS. This CDR3 has 20 residues. V was shortened by 1 base and J by 0 bases, with 24 bases between the two germline ends.

Of note for this clone: The translation of this DNA and the TCRdb protein of a much larger clone differ at residue 17, probably owing to a read error; the protein shown here is translated from the DNA. V is TRDV3 and J is TRDJ1, with 13 bases matching TRDD3. The germline V gene has CDR1 TVYSNPD and CDR2 GDNSRS (reference sequence). This CDR3 is 19 amino acids long. In DNA form, the CDR3 reads TGTGCCTTTGCGCCTTCCTACGGAACTGGGGGATACGTCACCGATAAACGCATCTTT. Protein: CAFAPSYGTGGYVTDKRIF.

Worth noting for this clone: This likely stems from a read error, as it lies one base from a far larger clone. The DNA is omitted, as the CDR3 cannot be located on it reliably, and the CDR3 follows TCRdb's listing. The CDR3 loop reads CALGDNPTWVGWGIRSDKLIF. The V gene is TRDV1; the J gene was not called; TRDD3 was called by the table and not checked on the DNA. The length of the CDR3 is 21 amino acids, counting both ends. CDR1 TSWWSYY and CDR2 QGS come from the germline V gene.

This clone was counted many times. TCRdb's protein for this DNA is that of a much larger clone and differs from the translation at residue 12, likely a read error; the protein shown is the DNA translation. The genes are TRDV2 and TRDJ1; TRDD3 matches 7 bases. The germline V gene has CDR1 GEAIGNYY and CDR2 EKD. The CDR3 is 14 residues long. The CDR3 loop reads CACLGAVYTDKPIF. The CDR3 nucleotides are TGTGCCTGTCTGGGGGCCGTGTACACCGATAAACCCATCTTT.

In the case of this clone: A read error likely explains this, since a far larger clone differs by one base. Other nucleotide sequences from this sample produce the same CDR3. The chain couples TRDV1 to TRDJ1; 8 bases line up with TRDD3. TCRdb offers no J gene call, so here the DNA was matched to germline to obtain one. Germline values: CDR1 TSWWSYY, CDR2 QGS. The CDR3 is 23 amino acids. V lost 0 bases to trimming and J lost 0 bases; unmatched junction nucleotides: 24. DNA of the CDR3: TGTGCTCTTGGGGAACTGTTTTCTAAGGATCGGATGGGGGATCCGCCTTACACCGATAAACTCATCTTT. Protein product: CALGELFSKDRMGDPPYTDKLIF.

This clone is labeled as medium-sized. Within the sample, other DNA sequences also encode this same CDR3. The chain joins TRDV1 to TRDJ1; possibly TRDD3 for D (7 bases). The V gene's germline CDR1 is TSWWSYY and CDR2 QGS. The V end was cut by 1 base, the J end by 4 bases, with 52 bases between. CDR3 length equals 28 residues. This CDR3 is CALGERKDERGKSLRIPRGGWSVDKLIF. DNA of the CDR3: TGTGCTCTTGGGGAACGAAAGGACGAAAGGGGAAAGTCCCTACGTATTCCTAGGGGGGGATGGTCGGTCGATAAACTCATCTTT.

This clone was seen only a few times. TCRdb assigns this DNA the protein of a much larger clone, which departs from its translation at residue 16; this likely reflects a read error, and the protein shown comes from translating the DNA. This rearrangement joins TRAV38-2/DV8 to TRDJ1, with TRDD3 identical over 11 bases. No J gene is reported in TCRdb; it was inferred here by comparing the DNA with germline. The CDR3 is made up of 19 amino acids. From germline, CDR1 is TSESDYY and CDR2 QEAYKQQN. CDR3 sequence (DNA): TGTGCTTATAGGAGCGGGGTAAACTGGGGGATATGGGACACCGATAGACTCATCTTT. Translating it yields CAYRSGVNWGIWDTDRLIF.

As regards this clone: The TCRdb record carries a much larger clone's protein, which differs from this DNA's translation at residue 6; a read error is the likely cause, and the protein listed here is the DNA translation. This chain links TRDV1 with TRDJ1; 8 bases map to TRDD3. Germline lookup yields CDR1 TSWWSYY and CDR2 QGS. The CDR3 consists of 19 residues. V gave up 1 base and J gave up 8 bases; unmatched junction bases: 21. In nucleotides, the CDR3 is TGTGCTCTTGGGGAACCGTCGAGTCCCAACTACTGGGGGGGCTACAAACTCATCTTT. As protein: CALGEPSSPNYWGGYKLIF.

As for this clone: A far more abundant clone sits one base away, making this likely a read error. The same CDR3 is also encoded by other DNA sequences in this sample. V and J are TRDV1 and TRDJ2; possibly TRDD3 for D (5 bases). TCRdb is silent on the J gene; assignment here came from matching the DNA to germline. The V end was cut by 3 bases, the J end by 7 bases, with 30 bases between. The CDR3 runs to 20 residues. The germline V gene encodes CDR1 TSWWSYY and CDR2 QGS. In nucleotides, the CDR3 is TGTGCTCTTGGGGAGGTCACTATGACTGGAGATCCCGGTGGTGGAGCACAACTCTTCTTT. It codes for CALGEVTMTGDPGGGAQLFF.

The chain couples TRDV1 to TRDJ1, with 9 bases fitting TRDD3. No J gene was available from TCRdb, and it was assigned here by a germline match of the DNA. The CDR3 contains 14 residues. J was trimmed by 7 bases and V by 1 base; bases with no gene match: 4. The V gene's germline CDR1 is TSWWSYY and CDR2 QGS. In DNA form, the CDR3 reads TGTGCTCTTGGGGAACGGACTGGGGGAGGTAAACTCATCTTT. It encodes CALGERTGGGKLIF.

This clone was counted at least ten times. The protein held in TCRdb is that of a much larger clone and does not match this DNA's translation at residue 8, likely because of a read error; the protein shown is translated from the DNA. The chain is built from TRDV1 and TRDJ1, with 11 bases that match TRDD3. Germline V CDR1 and CDR2: TSWWSYY, QGS. The CDR3 has 14 residues. J lost 4 bases, V lost 9 bases, and 7 bases had no gene match. CDR3 protein: CALLGDTSFDKLIF. Written as DNA, the CDR3 is TGTGCTCTCCTGGGGGATACCAGCTTCGATAAACTCATCTTT.

Sample share makes this clone medium-sized. In the same sample, other DNA sequences code for this CDR3. The CDR3 spells CACDRMGGSPGTDKLIF. CDR3 DNA: TGTGCCTGCGACCGGATGGGGGGATCTCCGGGCACCGATAAACTCATCTTT. J is TRDJ1 and V is TRDV2, with 7 bases fitting TRDD3. This CDR3 has 17 residues. Looked up from germline, CDR1 is GEAIGNYY and CDR2 is EKD. V gave up 7 bases and J gave up 1 base; unmatched junction bases: 17.

Notes on this clone: The amino acid sequence in TCRdb belongs to a much larger clone and departs from this DNA's translation at residue 10, likely a sequencing read error; the sequence shown is translated from the DNA. The chain uses TRDV1 and TRDJ1; 10 nucleotides agree with TRDD3. The J gene comes from matching the DNA to germline here; TCRdb lacks it. The J segment lost 2 bases and the V segment lost 3 bases, leaving 21 bases of the junction unmatched. Germline V gene lookup returns CDR1 TSWWSYY and CDR2 QGS. The CDR3 length is 21 residues. The CDR3 bases are TGTGCTCTTGGGGAGGTTAGGGGTAAACCGGGGGATACGCCGGGGACCGATAAACTCATCTTT. Amino acid sequence: CALGEVRGKPGDTPGTDKLIF.

The sample holds many counts of this clone. This sequence is one base from a far larger clone and is likely a read error. It is unclear where the CDR3 begins or ends on the DNA, so no DNA is shown, and the CDR3 is as TCRdb lists it. The chain has TRDV1 and TRDJ1; the D segment call TRDD3 is taken from the table without a DNA check. Germline CDR1 is TSWWSYY and CDR2 is QGS. The CDR3 length is 18 residues, termini included. The CDR3 here is CALETDSYWGYGTDKLIF.

Points on this clone: A far larger clone is off by one base, so a read error is likely. Other DNA sequences of this sample code for an identical CDR3. The rearrangement joins TRDV1 to TRDJ1, with 7 bases lining up with TRDD3. Here the J gene was assigned by germline matching of the DNA, as TCRdb has none. Germline V CDR1 and CDR2: TSWWSYY, QGS. V shed 1 base, J shed 5 bases, and the junction held 19 bases outside the gene matches. CDR3 length: 19 amino acids. The CDR3 coding sequence is TGTGCTCTTGGGGAACATAAGGCGGACTGGGGTGCTCGGGTTGATAAACTCATCTTT. It translates to CALGEHKADWGARVDKLIF.

Worth noting for this clone: This DNA translates differently at residue 23 from the TCRdb protein, which is that of a much larger clone; a read error is likely, and the protein shown is the DNA's own translation. This chain connects TRDV1 to TRDJ1; 13 bases agree with TRDD3. Germline lookup yields CDR1 TSWWSYY and CDR2 QGS. The CDR3 length is 24 residues. CDR3 residues: CALGARLPTNKLGDTEVRSDKLTF. The CDR3 region has the DNA TGTGCTCTTGGGGCCCGCCTTCCTACCAATAAACTGGGGGATACGGAGGTCAGATCCGATAAACTCACCTTT.